Each of the 30 T cell receptor beta chains below was sequenced from the same sample in a study of T cell responses to AZD1222 COVID-19 vaccine. Sequencing was performed with immunoSEQ multiplex PCR; in TCRdb, only in-frame clones are kept and a portion is missing. The sample has 45,000 to 60,000 clones, 87% seen once. The material sequenced was peripheral blood, taken on day 0 of AZD1222 vaccination. The receptors were sampled from an adult in good health.

In its sample, this clone was seen once. This chain connects TRBV7-9 to TRBJ2-5, with TRBD2 as a possible D gene (7 bases). CDR1 is SEHNR, CDR2 FQNEAQ, per germline (reference sequence). The CDR3 spans 15 residues. The V and J ends lost 3 bases and 3 bases respectively, with 14 bases between them. CDR3 nucleotides: TGTGCCAGCAGCTTTCCAGGGGCGGGGGAAGAGACCCAGTACTTC. This encodes CASSFPGAGEETQYF.

This rearrangement joins TRBV2 to TRBJ1-5; 7 nucleotides align to TRBD1. This CDR3 comprises 15 residues. Trimming took 4 bases from V and 1 from J; bases not matched to a gene: 4. CDR1 SNHLY and CDR2 FYNNEI come from the germline V gene. This CDR3 reads CASSGDSKSNQPQHF. CDR3 DNA sequence: TGTGCCAGCAGTGGGGACAGTAAAAGCAATCAGCCCCAGCATTTT.

In its sample, this clone was seen once. This sequence joins TRBV9 and TRBJ2-7; D tentatively fits TRBD1 or TRBD2 (6 bases each). This CDR3 comprises 14 residues. The V and J ends lost 0 bases and 3 bases respectively, with 10 bases between them. Germline CDR1 reads SGDLS; CDR2 reads YYNGEE. CDR3: CASSVEGGSYEQYF. CDR3 in DNA: TGTGCCAGCAGCGTAGAGGGGGGCAGCTACGAGCAGTACTTC.

The rearrangement links TRBV6-2 or TRBV6-3 to TRBJ2-7, with D hard to call. There are 15 residues in the CDR3. CDR1 is MNHEY, CDR2 SVGEGT, per germline. The germline V and J ends were trimmed by 0 bases and 3 bases, with 12 bases remaining between them. CDR3 DNA sequence: TGTGCCAGCAGTTACTCGAGTCCTACTGGCTACGAGCAGTACTTC. Encoded protein: CASSYSSPTGYEQYF.

The rearrangement joins TRBV4-1 to TRBJ1-2; the match to TRBD1 covers 8 bases. This CDR3 spans 14 amino acids. Germline CDR1 and CDR2: MGHRA and YSYEKL. Losses at the gene ends were 5 bases for V and 7 bases for J; bases not matched to a gene: 9. The CDR3: CASSSPGQAGGYTF. In DNA, the CDR3 is TGCGCCAGCAGCTCCCCGGGACAGGCCGGTGGCTACACCTTC.

Only one count was recorded for this clone. This chain joins TRBV19 and TRBJ2-2; D gene unclear. V was clipped by 5 bases and J by 7 bases, with 11 bases between them. Per germline, CDR1 LNHDA and CDR2 SQIVND (reference sequence). There are 13 residues in the CDR3. In nucleotides, the CDR3 is TGTGCCAGTAGTCCAGGTCCGAGCGGGGAGCTGTTTTTT. Translated, it gives CASSPGPSGELFF.

The gene calls are TRBV7-3 and TRBJ1-3; D may be TRBD1 (5 bases). The CDR3 sequence is 15 residues long. Deletions cut 1 base from V and 2 bases from J, with 9 bases between. Germline CDR1 reads SGHTA; CDR2 reads FQGTGA. The CDR3: CASSLSQGPGNTIYF. DNA for the CDR3: TGTGCCAGCAGCTTAAGCCAGGGCCCTGGAAACACCATATATTTT. Looking up the rest from reference TRBV7-3 and TRBJ1-3 gives the full variable domain: GAGVSQTPSNKVTEKGKYVELRCDPISGHTALYWYRQSLGQGPEFLIYFQGTGAADDSGLPNDRFFAVRPEGSVSTLKIQRTERGDSAVYLCASSLSQGPGNTIYFGEGSWLTVV.

This rearrangement joins TRBV7-9 to TRBJ2-3; TRBD1 agrees at 7 bases. Looked up from germline, CDR1 is SEHNR and CDR2 is FQNEAQ (reference sequence). The ends lost 4 bases at V and 6 bases at J; junction bases unmatched: 4. The CDR3 runs to 13 residues. The CDR3 sequence: CASSSLQGDTQYF. As DNA, the CDR3 is TGTGCCAGCAGCTCCTTACAGGGGGATACGCAGTATTTT. The entire variable domain, with the rest obtained from reference TRBV7-9 and TRBJ2-3, is as follows: DTGVSQNPRHKITKRGQNVTFRCDPISEHNRLYWYRQTLGQGPEFLTYFQNEAQLEKSRLLSDRFSAERPKGSFSTLEIQRTEQGDSAMYLCASSSLQGDTQYFGPGTRLTVL.

The count of this clone is one. The rearrangement uses TRBV7-2 and TRBJ1-2, with TRBD1 as a possible D gene (5 bases). V was trimmed by 4 bases and J by 13 bases, leaving 16 bases between them. From germline, CDR1 is SGHTA and CDR2 FQGNSA. The CDR3 contains 12 residues. CDR3 loop: CASSSPGPEPTF. The CDR3, as DNA: TGTGCCAGCAGCTCCCCGGGACCGGAGCCCACCTTC.

The chain employs TRBV5-1 and TRBJ2-1, with 10 positions matching TRBD2. The CDR3 is 16 residues long. J was trimmed by 5 bases and V by 0 bases; bases with no gene match: 5. Germline V CDR1 and CDR2: SGHRS, YFSETQ. CDR3 protein: CASSLGPSGGDNEQFF. CDR3 in DNA: TGCGCCAGCAGCTTGGGTCCCAGCGGGGGGGACAATGAGCAGTTCTTC.

The V and J genes are TRBV5-1 and TRBJ1-4; maybe TRBD1 (5 bases). CDR1 and CDR2 (germline): SGHRS, YFSETQ. The CDR3 loop spans 16 amino acids. V was clipped by 4 bases and J by 0 bases, with 13 bases between them. The CDR3 loop is CASSLPAGATNEKLFF. CDR3 DNA: TGCGCCAGCAGCCTACCAGCGGGGGCAACTAATGAAAAACTGTTTTTT.

V gene TRBV28 combines with J gene TRBJ1-1; tentative D call: TRBD1 (5 bases). The CDR3 covers 17 residues. The V end was cut by 4 bases, the J end by 0 bases, with 18 bases between. Looked up from germline, CDR1 is MDHEN and CDR2 is SYDVKM. The CDR3 spells CASSSGDRAMMNTEAFF. The DNA for the CDR3 is TGTGCCAGCAGTTCCGGAGACAGAGCGATGATGAACACTGAAGCTTTCTTT.

Here the CDR3 reads CASSPRLAGGRGDTQYF. CDR3 in DNA: TGTGCCAGCAGCCCCAGACTAGCGGGGGGCCGGGGAGATACGCAGTATTTT. This sequence joins TRBV7-9 and TRBJ2-3; TRBD2 matches 13 bases. The CDR3 contains 17 residues. Trimming at V came to 5 bases and at J to 5 bases, leaving 10 bases not matched to a gene. Germline loops: CDR1 SEHNR, CDR2 FQNEAQ (reference sequence).

The chain is built from TRBV11-1 and TRBJ2-3; 7 bases fit TRBD2. CDR1 is SGHAT, CDR2 FQDESV, per germline (reference sequence). V shed 5 bases, J shed 2 bases, and the junction held 7 bases outside the gene matches. The CDR3 runs 15 residues. Here the CDR3 DNA reads TGTGCCAGCAGCCGGGCTAGCGGACCCACAGATACGCAGTATTTT. Translated, it gives CASSRASGPTDTQYF.

This clone was seen a single time. The rearrangement uses TRBV6-1 and TRBJ2-7; 7 nucleotides line up with TRBD1. CDR3 length equals 15 residues. CDR1 is MNHNS, CDR2 SASEGT, per germline. V was clipped by 0 bases and J by 2 bases; unmatched bases: 4. This chain's CDR3 is CASSEAAGTAYEQYF. CDR3 nucleotide sequence: TGTGCCAGCAGTGAAGCGGCCGGGACAGCCTACGAGCAGTACTTC.

This chain links TRBV5-1 with TRBJ2-7; TRBD1 might be the D (5 bases). Germline V gives CDR1 SGHRS, CDR2 YFSETQ. Trimming pared 1 base from V and 3 bases from J, leaving 17 bases between. CDR3 length equals 16 residues. The CDR3 region is CASSLRGPARDYEQYF. CDR3 sequence (DNA): TGCGCCAGCAGCTTGAGAGGACCCGCCAGGGACTACGAGCAGTACTTC.

The chain's CDR3 is CASSEWAGDTEAFF. CDR3 coding DNA: TGTGCCAGCAGTGAATGGGCAGGGGATACTGAAGCTTTCTTT. The rearrangement links TRBV2 to TRBJ1-1; weak D call: TRBD1 (6 bases). V was cut by 2 bases and J by 5 bases, with 12 bases left in between. The germline V gene has CDR1 SNHLY and CDR2 FYNNEI. CDR3 length: 14 amino acids.

The chain links TRBV7-2 to TRBJ1-5; D is unresolved. Per the germline V gene, CDR1 is SGHTA and CDR2 is FQGNSA. The CDR3 has 13 amino acids. The germline V and J ends were trimmed by 4 bases and 9 bases, with 13 bases remaining between them. The CDR3 DNA sequence: TGTGCCAGCAGCTCCGAGATCTCGAGGCCCCAGCATTTT. Protein product: CASSSEISRPQHF.

This chain uses TRBV20-1 with TRBJ2-1; D unresolved. The germline CDR1 and CDR2 sequences are DFQATT and SNEGSKA (reference sequence). The V gene lost 6 bases and the J gene lost 6 bases, with 9 bases spanning the gap. CDR3 length: 11 amino acids. For the CDR3, the DNA is TGCAGTGCGAGAAACCCCAATGAGCAGTTCTTC. This sequence encodes CSARNPNEQFF.

This rearrangement joins TRBV7-8 to TRBJ1-4, with a possible D match to TRBD1 (5 bases). V lost 1 base to trimming and J lost 8 bases, with 14 bases between them. Germline V gene sequence: CDR1 SGHVS, CDR2 FQNEAQ. The CDR3 extends over 15 amino acids. CDR3 sequence (DNA): TGTGCCAGCAGCTTAGATGTCAGGGTTGAGGAAAAACTGTTTTTT. Translating it yields CASSLDVRVEEKLFF.

The chain links TRBV7-2 to TRBJ1-2, with a possible D match to TRBD1 (6 bases). Germline V lookup: CDR1 SGHTA, CDR2 FQGNSA. Trimming pared 2 bases from V and 7 bases from J, leaving 17 bases between. The length of the CDR3 is 15 residues. CDR3 sequence reads: CASSLSWQGISGYTF. The CDR3 coding sequence is TGTGCCAGCAGCTTATCTTGGCAGGGGATATCTGGCTACACCTTC.

The chain has TRBV18 and TRBJ2-2; perhaps TRBD1 as D (6 bases). The germline V and J ends were trimmed by 4 bases and 1 base, with 13 bases remaining between them. Germline V CDR1 and CDR2: KGHSH, LQKENI. The CDR3 consists of 16 residues. CDR3 protein: CASSLQGVENTGELFF. The CDR3 nucleotides are TGTGCCAGCTCACTACAGGGTGTTGAGAACACCGGGGAGCTGTTTTTT. The complete variable domain, with remaining parts taken from reference TRBV18 and TRBJ2-2, reads NAGVMQNPRHLVRRRGQEARLRCSPMKGHSHVYWYRQLPEEGLKFMVYLQKENIIDESGMPKERFSAEFPKEGPSILRIQQVVRGDSAAYFCASSLQGVENTGELFFGEGSRLTVL.

The CDR3 DNA reads as TGTGCCATCAGTAAGACAGGGGCAGGGACCGGGGAGCTGTTTTTT. Translation gives CAISKTGAGTGELFF. This chain uses TRBV10-3 with TRBJ2-2; 8 bases agree with TRBD1. The CDR3 contains 15 residues. Germline V CDR1 and CDR2: ENHRY, SYGVKD. Germline trimming cut 5 bases from V and 5 bases from J; bases unmatched to any gene: 7.

In DNA, the CDR3 is TGTGCCATCAGGGAGGGGACAACTAATGAAAAACTGTTTTTT. This translates into CAIREGTTNEKLFF. The chain uses TRBV10-3 and TRBJ1-4, with D possibly matching TRBD1 (5 bases). V lost 6 bases and J lost 0, with 8 bases in between. Looked up from germline, CDR1 is ENHRY and CDR2 is SYGVKD. This CDR3 is built from 14 residues.

This rearrangement joins TRBV7-7 to TRBJ1-6, with D hard to call. The germline V gene encodes CDR1 SSHAT and CDR2 FNYEAQ (reference sequence). The length of the CDR3 is 13 residues. With 6 bases removed from V and 8 bases from J, the gap between germline ends came to 11 bases. CDR3 sequence reads: CASSARRDSPLHF. CDR3 bases: TGTGCCAGCAGTGCGCGCCGAGATTCACCCCTCCACTTT.

This clone was counted once. The V gene is TRBV10-1, the J gene TRBJ2-3; D gene uncertain. The CDR3 runs 15 residues. CDR1 is WNHNN, CDR2 SYGVQD, per germline (reference sequence). Trimming took 0 bases from V and 3 from J, leaving 10 bases between them. CDR3 sequence reads: CASSESTVGTDTQYF. The CDR3 nucleotides are TGCGCCAGCAGTGAGTCGACGGTCGGAACAGATACGCAGTATTTT.

The chain uses TRBV18 and TRBJ1-6; D is perhaps TRBD1 (6 bases). Between the trimmed V and J ends, which lost 2 bases and 8 bases, there was a span of 22 bases. The CDR3 extends over 18 amino acids. Germline CDR1 KGHSH, CDR2 LQKENI. CDR3 amino acids: CASSPIQARGPSYSPLHF. As DNA, the CDR3 is TGTGCCAGCTCACCAATCCAGGCCAGGGGCCCCTCTTATTCACCCCTCCACTTT.

The chain joins TRBV3-1 (or the pseudogene TRBV3-2) to TRBJ2-3, with TRBD1 as a possible D gene (6 bases). This CDR3 has 14 amino acids. V was pared by 4 bases and J by 6 bases, with 14 bases between. Germline lookup yields CDR1 LGHDT and CDR2 YNNKEL (reference sequence). The CDR3 DNA reads TGTGCCAGCAGCCCAAACCAGGGGCGGGATACGCAGTATTTT. It is translated as CASSPNQGRDTQYF.

J is TRBJ2-3 and V is TRBV9; D might be TRBD2 (5 bases). The CDR3 sequence is 14 residues long. The V and J ends lost 0 bases and 5 bases respectively, with 10 bases between them. Germline V gives CDR1 SGDLS, CDR2 YYNGEE. The DNA for the CDR3 is TGTGCCAGCAGCGTAGGATCGGCGGGAGATACGCAGTATTTT. It yields the protein CASSVGSAGDTQYF.

The rearrangement links TRBV24-1 to TRBJ1-5; a weak D match, TRBD1 (5 bases). CDR1 KGHDR and CDR2 SFDVKD come from the germline V gene. This CDR3 region has 15 residues. The V and J ends lost 7 bases and 6 bases respectively, with 18 bases between them. This chain's CDR3 is CATSPAGGSFQPQHF. For the CDR3, the DNA is TGTGCCACCAGCCCAGCCGGGGGTAGTTTTCAGCCCCAGCATTTT.